This T cell receptor beta chain originates from a study of T cells in Graves' hyperthyroidism and ophthalmopathy. Whole-study findings and limits: Most thyroid clonotypes expanded above 0.001 appeared in blood too.

This clonotype has ten or more counts. Antigen specificity is unknown. The investigators amplified TCR beta CDR3 regions from RNA transcripts. The HTBI primer set served for first-round RT-PCR of the TCR CDR3. Via MiXCR, TCRdb re-called the multiplex PCR reads, giving one row per CDR3 protein. The data contain nearly 110,000 distinct CDR3 sequences, approximately 15% of them singletons. V was trimmed by 1 base and J by 0 bases, leaving 13 bases between them. This CDR3 has 17 residues. Germline CDR1 reads GTSNPN; CDR2 reads SVGIG (reference sequence). This TCR derives from a woman aged 45-65 years with Graves' hyperthyroidism. The chain couples TRBV30 to TRBJ1-6; D might be TRBD1 (6 bases). Sequenced input: blood. In nucleotides, the CDR3 is TGTGCCTGGAGTGCAGGGGCGTCGCTCTCCTATAATTCACCCCTCCACTTT. Translation: CAWSAGASLSYNSPLHF.